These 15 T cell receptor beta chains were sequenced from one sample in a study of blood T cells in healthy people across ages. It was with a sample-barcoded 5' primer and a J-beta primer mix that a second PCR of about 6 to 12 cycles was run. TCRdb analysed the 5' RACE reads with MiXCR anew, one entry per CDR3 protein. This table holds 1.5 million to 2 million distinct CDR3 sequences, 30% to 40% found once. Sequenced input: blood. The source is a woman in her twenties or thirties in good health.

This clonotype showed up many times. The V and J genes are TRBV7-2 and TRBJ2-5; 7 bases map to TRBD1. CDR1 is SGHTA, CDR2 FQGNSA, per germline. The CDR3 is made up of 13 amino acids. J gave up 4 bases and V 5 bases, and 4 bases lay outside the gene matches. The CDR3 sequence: CASSGRTGETQYF. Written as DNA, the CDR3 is TGTGCCAGCAGCGGCCGGACAGGAGAGACCCAGTACTTC.

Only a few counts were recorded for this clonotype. CDR3 coding DNA: TGTGCCAGCAGCTTAGCGGGTGGGGGCGCGGACTATGGCTACACCTTC. Protein sequence: CASSLAGGGADYGYTF. The chain carries TRBV7-8 and TRBJ1-2; a weak D match, TRBD1 (6 bases). Germline loops: CDR1 SGHVS, CDR2 FQNEAQ. The V end was cut by 0 bases, the J end by 3 bases, with 14 bases between. The CDR3 contains 16 residues.

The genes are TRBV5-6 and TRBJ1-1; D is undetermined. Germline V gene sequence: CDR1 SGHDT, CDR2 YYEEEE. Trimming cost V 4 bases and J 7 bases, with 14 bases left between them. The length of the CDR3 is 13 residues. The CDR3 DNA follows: TGTGCCAGCAGCACGATCTTCAGAGGTGAAGCTTTCTTT. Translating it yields CASSTIFRGEAFF.

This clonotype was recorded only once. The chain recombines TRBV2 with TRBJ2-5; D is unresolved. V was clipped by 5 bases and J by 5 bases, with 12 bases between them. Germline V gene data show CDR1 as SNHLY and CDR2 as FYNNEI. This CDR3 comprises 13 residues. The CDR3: CASSRIKWETQYF. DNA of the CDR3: TGTGCCAGCAGTCGGATCAAGTGGGAGACCCAGTACTTC.

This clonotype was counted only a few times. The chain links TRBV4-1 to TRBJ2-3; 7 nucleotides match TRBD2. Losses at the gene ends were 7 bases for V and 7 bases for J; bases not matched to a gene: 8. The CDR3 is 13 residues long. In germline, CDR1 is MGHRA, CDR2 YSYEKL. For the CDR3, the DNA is TGCGCCAGCACCCGGGGGGAGGGTAATACGCAGTATTTT. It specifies CASTRGEGNTQYF.

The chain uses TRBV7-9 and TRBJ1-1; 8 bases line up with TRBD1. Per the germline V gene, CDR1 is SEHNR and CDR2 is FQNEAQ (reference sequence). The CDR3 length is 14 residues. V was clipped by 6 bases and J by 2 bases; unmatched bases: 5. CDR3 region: CASSWDRQNTEAFF. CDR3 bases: TGTGCCAGCAGTTGGGACAGGCAAAACACTGAAGCTTTCTTT.

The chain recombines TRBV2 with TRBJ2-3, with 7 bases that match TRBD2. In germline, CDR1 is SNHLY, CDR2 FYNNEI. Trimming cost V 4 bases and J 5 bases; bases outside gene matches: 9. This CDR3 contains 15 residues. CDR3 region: CASSVRAGEEDTQYF. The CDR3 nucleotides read TGTGCCAGCAGTGTTAGGGCGGGAGAGGAAGATACGCAGTATTTT.

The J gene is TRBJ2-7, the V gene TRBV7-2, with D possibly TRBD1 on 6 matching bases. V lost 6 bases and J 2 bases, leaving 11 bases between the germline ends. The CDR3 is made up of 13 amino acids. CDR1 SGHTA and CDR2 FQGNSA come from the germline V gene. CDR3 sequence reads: CASRSRGPYEQYF. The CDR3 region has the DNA TGTGCCAGCAGGTCCAGGGGCCCCTACGAGCAGTACTTC.

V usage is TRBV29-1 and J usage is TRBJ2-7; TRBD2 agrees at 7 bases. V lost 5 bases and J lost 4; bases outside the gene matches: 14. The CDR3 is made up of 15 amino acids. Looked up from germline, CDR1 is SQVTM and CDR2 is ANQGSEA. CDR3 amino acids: CSVSVRAGKSYEQYF. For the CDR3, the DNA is TGCAGCGTTTCCGTCAGAGCGGGAAAGAGTTACGAGCAGTACTTC.

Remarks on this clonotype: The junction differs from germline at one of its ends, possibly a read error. The CDR3 reads CAVNRQATLYEQHF. CDR3 DNA: TGTGCCGTCAATCGACAGGCCACCCTCTACGAGCAGCACTTC. The V and J genes are TRBV7-9 and TRBJ2-5; the D gene is possibly TRBD1 (6 bases). CDR1 and CDR2 (germline): SEHNR, FQNEAQ (reference sequence). The CDR3 spans 14 residues.

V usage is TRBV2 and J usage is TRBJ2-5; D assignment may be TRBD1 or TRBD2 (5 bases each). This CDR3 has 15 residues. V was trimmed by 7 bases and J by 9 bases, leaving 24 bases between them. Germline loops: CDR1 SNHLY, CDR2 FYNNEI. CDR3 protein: CASNLSAGRSRAQYF. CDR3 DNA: TGTGCCAGCAACTTGTCTGCGGGTCGCAGCAGGGCCCAGTACTTC.

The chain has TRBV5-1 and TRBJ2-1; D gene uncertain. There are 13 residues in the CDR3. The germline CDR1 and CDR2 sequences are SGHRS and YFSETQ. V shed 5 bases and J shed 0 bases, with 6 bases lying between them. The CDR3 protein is CASRVSSYNEQFF. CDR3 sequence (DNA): TGCGCCAGCAGAGTATCCTCCTACAATGAGCAGTTCTTC.

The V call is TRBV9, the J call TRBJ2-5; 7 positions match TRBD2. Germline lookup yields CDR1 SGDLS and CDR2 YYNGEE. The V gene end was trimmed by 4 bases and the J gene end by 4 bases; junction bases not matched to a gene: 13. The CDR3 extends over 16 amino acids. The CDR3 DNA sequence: TGTGCCAGCAGCTTAATTGAAATGGGGGGGGGAGAGACCCAGTACTTC. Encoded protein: CASSLIEMGGGETQYF.

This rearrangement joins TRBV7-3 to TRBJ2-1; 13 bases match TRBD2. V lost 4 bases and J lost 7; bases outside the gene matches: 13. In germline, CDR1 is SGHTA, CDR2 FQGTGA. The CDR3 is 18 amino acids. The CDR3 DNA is TGTGCCAGCAGCTCCGGACTAGCGGGAGTTAAGGTGTGGAATGAGCAGTTCTTC. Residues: CASSSGLAGVKVWNEQFF.

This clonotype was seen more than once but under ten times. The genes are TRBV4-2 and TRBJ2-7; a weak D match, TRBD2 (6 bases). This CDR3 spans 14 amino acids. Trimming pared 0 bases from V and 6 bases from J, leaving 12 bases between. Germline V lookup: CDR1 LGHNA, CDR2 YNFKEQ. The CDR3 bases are TGTGCCAGCAGCCAAGAAACGACTAGTGTCGAGCAGTACTTC. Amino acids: CASSQETTSVEQYF.